The TCR beta chain under discussion was sequenced for a study of blood T cell repertoires in COVID-19. Study details: COVID-19 samples collected from the United States, Italy and Spain covered acute and convalescent phases. T cells, B-cell-depleted T cells, or PBMCs provided the cDNA or gDNA that served as material.

In the authors' methods: Reference gene primers were amplified, and this amplification served to estimate nucleated cell counts. The table came from immunoSEQ multiplex PCR; TCRdb's copy has only in-frame clones and leaves some out. V and J calls and clone size are those listed in that table; D and trimming were worked out from the DNA. The sample consists of about 190,000 clones, 65% to 80% of them appearing once. Germline trimming cut 3 bases from V and 4 bases from J; bases unmatched to any gene: 3. This CDR3 comprises 15 residues. Germline CDR1 reads LNHDA; CDR2 reads SQIVND (reference sequence).

What was sequenced was peripheral blood. The chain recombines TRBV19 with TRBJ1-5, with 10 bases identical to TRBD1. The TCR originated in a man aged 50-60 years who had recovered from COVID-19. CDR3 sequence: CASSIRDRGNQPQHF. CDR3 sequence (DNA): TGTGCCAGTAGTATCCGGGACAGGGGAAATCAGCCCCAGCATTTT.